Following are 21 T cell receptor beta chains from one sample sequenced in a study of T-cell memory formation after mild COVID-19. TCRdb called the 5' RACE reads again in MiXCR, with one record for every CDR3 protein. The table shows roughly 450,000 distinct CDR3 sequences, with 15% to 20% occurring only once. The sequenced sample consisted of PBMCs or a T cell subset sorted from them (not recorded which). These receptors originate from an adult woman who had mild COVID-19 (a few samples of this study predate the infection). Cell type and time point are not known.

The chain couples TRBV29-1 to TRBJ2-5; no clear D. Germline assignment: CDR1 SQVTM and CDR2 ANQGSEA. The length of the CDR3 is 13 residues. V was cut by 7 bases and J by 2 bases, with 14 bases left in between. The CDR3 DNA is TGCAGCGCCACCGGTATCCCGCAAGAGACCCAGTACTTC. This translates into CSATGIPQETQYF.

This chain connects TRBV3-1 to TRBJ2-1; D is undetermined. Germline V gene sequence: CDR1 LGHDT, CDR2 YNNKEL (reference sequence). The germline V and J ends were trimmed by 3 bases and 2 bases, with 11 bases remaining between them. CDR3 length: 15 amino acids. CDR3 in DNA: TGTGCCAGCAGCCACATTCAGGACCCCTACAATGAGCAGTTCTTC. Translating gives CASSHIQDPYNEQFF.

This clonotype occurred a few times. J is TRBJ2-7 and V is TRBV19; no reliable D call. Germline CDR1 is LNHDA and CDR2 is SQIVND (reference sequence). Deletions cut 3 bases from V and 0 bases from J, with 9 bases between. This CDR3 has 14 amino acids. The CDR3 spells CASSMSVSSYEQYF. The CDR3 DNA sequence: TGTGCCAGTAGTATGAGTGTCAGCTCCTACGAGCAGTACTTC.

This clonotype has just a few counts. CDR3 DNA sequence: TGTGCCAGCAGCCAAGTCGGCAGTAATTCACCCCTCCACTTT. Protein: CASSQVGSNSPLHF. The V call is TRBV14, the J call TRBJ1-6; D ambiguous. The CDR3 extends over 14 amino acids. Between the trimmed V and J ends, which lost 1 base and 6 bases, there was a span of 7 bases. In germline, CDR1 is SGHDN, CDR2 FVKESK.

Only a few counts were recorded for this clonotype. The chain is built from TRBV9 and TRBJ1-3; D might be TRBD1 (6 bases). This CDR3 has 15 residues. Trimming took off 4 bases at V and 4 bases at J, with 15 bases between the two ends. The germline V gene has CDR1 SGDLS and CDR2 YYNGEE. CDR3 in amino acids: CASSREAGVGNTIYF. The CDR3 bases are TGTGCCAGCAGCCGAGAGGCAGGGGTCGGAAACACCATATATTTT.

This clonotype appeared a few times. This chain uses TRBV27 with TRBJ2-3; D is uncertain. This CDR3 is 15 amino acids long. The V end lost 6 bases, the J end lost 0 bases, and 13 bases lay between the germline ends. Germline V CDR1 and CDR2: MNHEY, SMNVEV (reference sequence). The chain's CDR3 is CASSPRALSTDTQYF. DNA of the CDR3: TGTGCCAGCAGCCCCCGTGCCCTTAGCACAGATACGCAGTATTTT.

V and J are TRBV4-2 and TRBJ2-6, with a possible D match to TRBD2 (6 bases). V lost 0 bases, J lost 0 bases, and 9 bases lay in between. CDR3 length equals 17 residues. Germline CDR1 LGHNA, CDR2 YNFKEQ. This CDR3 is CASSQDRRGSGANVLTF. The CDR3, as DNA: TGTGCCAGCAGCCAAGATCGGCGGGGCTCTGGGGCCAACGTCCTGACTTTC.

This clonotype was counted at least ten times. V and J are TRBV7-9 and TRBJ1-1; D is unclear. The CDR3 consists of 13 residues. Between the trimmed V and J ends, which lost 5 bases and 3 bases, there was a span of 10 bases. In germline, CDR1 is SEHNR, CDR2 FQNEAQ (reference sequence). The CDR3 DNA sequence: TGTGCCAGCAGCCGGCAGAGGGACACTGAAGCTTTCTTT. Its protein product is CASSRQRDTEAFF. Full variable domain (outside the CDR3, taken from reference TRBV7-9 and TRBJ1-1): DTGVSQNPRHKITKRGQNVTFRCDPISEHNRLYWYRQTLGQGPEFLTYFQNEAQLEKSRLLSDRFSAERPKGSFSTLEIQRTEQGDSAMYLCASSRQRDTEAFFGQGTRLTVV.

The chain's CDR3 is CASSQGTSGSYNEQFF. CDR3 coding DNA: TGCGCCAGCAGCCAAGGGACTAGCGGGAGTTACAATGAGCAGTTCTTC. The gene calls are TRBV4-3 and TRBJ2-1; TRBD2 agrees at 13 bases. The CDR3 contains 16 residues. Trimming cost V 1 base and J 4 bases; bases outside gene matches: 1. In germline, CDR1 is LGHNA, CDR2 YSLEER.

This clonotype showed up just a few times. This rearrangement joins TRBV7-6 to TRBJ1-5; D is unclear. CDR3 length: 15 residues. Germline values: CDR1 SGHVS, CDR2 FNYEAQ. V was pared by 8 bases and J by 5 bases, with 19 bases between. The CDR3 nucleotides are TGTGCCAGCGCCATGAAAACCGGGTTGTATCAGCCCCAGCATTTT. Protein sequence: CASAMKTGLYQPQHF.

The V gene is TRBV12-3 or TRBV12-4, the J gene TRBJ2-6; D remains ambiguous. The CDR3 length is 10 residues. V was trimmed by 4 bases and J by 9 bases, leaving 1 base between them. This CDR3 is CASSYNVLTF. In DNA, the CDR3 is TGTGCCAGCAGTTACAACGTCCTGACTTTC.

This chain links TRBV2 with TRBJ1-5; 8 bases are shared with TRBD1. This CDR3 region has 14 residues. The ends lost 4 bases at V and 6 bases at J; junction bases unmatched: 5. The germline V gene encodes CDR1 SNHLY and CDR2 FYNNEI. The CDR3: CASSANRGSQPQHF. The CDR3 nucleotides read TGTGCCAGCAGTGCAAACAGGGGGAGTCAGCCCCAGCATTTT.

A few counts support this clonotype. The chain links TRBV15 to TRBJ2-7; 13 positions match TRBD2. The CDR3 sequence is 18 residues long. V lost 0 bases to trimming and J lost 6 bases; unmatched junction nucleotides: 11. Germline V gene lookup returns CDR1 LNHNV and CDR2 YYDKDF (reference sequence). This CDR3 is CATSRDYRTSGRGAEQYF. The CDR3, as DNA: TGTGCCACCAGCAGAGATTATCGGACTAGCGGGAGAGGAGCCGAGCAGTACTTC.

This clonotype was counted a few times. The chain's CDR3 is CASSSAGDEKLFF. As DNA, the CDR3 is TGTGCCAGCAGCTCAGCAGGGGACGAAAAACTGTTTTTT. The gene calls are TRBV7-9 and TRBJ1-4, with D tentatively TRBD1 (6 bases). V was shortened by 4 bases and J by 8 bases, with 11 bases between the two germline ends. CDR3 size: 13 residues. The germline V gene has CDR1 SEHNR and CDR2 FQNEAQ (reference sequence).

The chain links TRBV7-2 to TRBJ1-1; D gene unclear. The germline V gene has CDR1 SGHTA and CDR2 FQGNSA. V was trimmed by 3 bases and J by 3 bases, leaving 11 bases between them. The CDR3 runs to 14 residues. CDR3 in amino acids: CASSFWGGDTEAFF. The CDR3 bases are TGTGCCAGCAGCTTTTGGGGAGGAGACACTGAAGCTTTCTTT.

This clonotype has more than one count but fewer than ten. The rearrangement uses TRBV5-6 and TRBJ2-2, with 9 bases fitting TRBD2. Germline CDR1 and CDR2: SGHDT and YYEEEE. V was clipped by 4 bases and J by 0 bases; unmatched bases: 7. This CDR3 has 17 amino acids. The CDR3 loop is CASSRALAGSNTGELFF. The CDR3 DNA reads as TGTGCCAGCAGCCGAGCCCTAGCGGGATCGAACACCGGGGAGCTGTTTTTT.

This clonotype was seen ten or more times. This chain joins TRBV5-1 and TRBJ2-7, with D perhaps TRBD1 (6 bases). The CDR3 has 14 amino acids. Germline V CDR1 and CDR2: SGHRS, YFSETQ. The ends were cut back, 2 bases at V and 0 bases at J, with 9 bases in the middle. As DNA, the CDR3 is TGCGCCAGCAGCTTCCTGGACAGCTCCTACGAGCAGTACTTC. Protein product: CASSFLDSSYEQYF.

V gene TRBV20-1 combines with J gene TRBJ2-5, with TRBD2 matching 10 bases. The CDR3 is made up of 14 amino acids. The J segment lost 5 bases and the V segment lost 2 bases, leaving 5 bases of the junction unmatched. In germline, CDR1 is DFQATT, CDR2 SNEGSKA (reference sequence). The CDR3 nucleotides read TGCAGTGCTAGACTAGCGGGGGCCGGGGAGACCCAGTACTTC. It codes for CSARLAGAGETQYF.

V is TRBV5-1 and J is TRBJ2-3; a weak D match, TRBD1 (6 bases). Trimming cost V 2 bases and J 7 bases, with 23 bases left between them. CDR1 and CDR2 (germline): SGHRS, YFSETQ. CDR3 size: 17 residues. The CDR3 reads CASSLSLRGLRVNTQYF. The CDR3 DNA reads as TGCGCCAGCAGCTTATCGCTCAGGGGCCTCAGGGTGAATACGCAGTATTTT.

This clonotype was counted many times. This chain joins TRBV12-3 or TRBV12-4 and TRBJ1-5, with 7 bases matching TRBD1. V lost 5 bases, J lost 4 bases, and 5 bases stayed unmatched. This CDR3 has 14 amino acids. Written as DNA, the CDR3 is TGTGCCAGCAGTCAGGGACAGCAAAATCAGCCCCAGCATTTT. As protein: CASSQGQQNQPQHF.

The CDR3 loop reads CASGYRDRGEKLFF. The DNA for the CDR3 is TGTGCCAGCGGCTACAGGGACAGAGGAGAAAAACTGTTTTTT. The rearrangement joins TRBV28 to TRBJ1-4, with TRBD1 identical over 7 bases. This CDR3 is built from 14 residues. V shed 8 bases and J 8 bases; nucleotides not matched to a gene: 11. CDR1 and CDR2 from the germline V gene are MDHEN and SYDVKM.